The rows below give T cell receptor beta chains drawn from one sample of a study of T cell responses to AZD1222 COVID-19 vaccine. Clones were sequenced by immunoSEQ multiplex PCR, and TCRdb holds only the in-frame ones, with some missing. The sample includes fewer than 100,000 clones, around 85% of them seen just once. Sequenced material: peripheral blood, taken 28 days after the second AZD1222 dose. All receptors derive from an adult who received the AZD1222 COVID-19 vaccine. Both conserved end residues are part of each CDR3. A D gene is named only where the DNA matches it firmly. Clone size, where shown, is once, few, many, or a class for clones that have expanded.

NA	TRBJ1-5	12	NA	TRBV6-2/TRBV6-3	TGTGCCAGCAGTTTGAGGGGTCAGCCCCAGCATTTT	CASSLRGQPQHF
NA	TRBJ1-6	12	NA	TRBV7-2	TGTGCCAGCAGCCCATATAATTCACCCCTCCACTTT	CASSPYNSPLHF
NA	TRBJ2-1	17	TRBD2	TRBV7-2	TGTGCCAGCAGCTTAGGGGGACTAGCGGGGTTGTACAATGAGCAGTTCTTC	CASSLGGLAGLYNEQFF
NA	TRBJ1-5	12	NA	TRBV7-2	TGTGCCAGCAGCACCCAAAATCAGCCCCAGCATTTT	CASSTQNQPQHF
NA	TRBJ1-5	13	NA	TRBV2	TGTGCCAGCAGTAGGGACACGTATCAGCCCCAGCATTTT	CASSRDTYQPQHF
NA	TRBJ2-3	15	NA	TRBV14	TGTGCCAGCAGACCCTCTCGGAGCTCCACAGATACGCAGTATTTT	CASRPSRSSTDTQYF
NA	TRBJ2-2	12	NA	TRBV19	TGTGCCACTCGAATCGGGGCCGGGGAGCTGTTTTTT	CATRIGAGELFF
NA	TRBJ2-3	13	NA	TRBV7-9	TGTGCCAGCAGCTTGGGCCACACAGATACGCAGTATTTT	CASSLGHTDTQYF
NA	TRBJ1-5	14	TRBD1	TRBV28	TGTGCCAGCGGGACCGGGACAGATCATCAGCCCCAGCATTTT	CASGTGTDHQPQHF
NA	TRBJ1-4	17	TRBD1	TRBV6-6	TGTGCCAGCAGTCTCCCCGGAACCGGGACAGCGAATGAAAAACTGTTTTTT	CASSLPGTGTANEKLFF
NA	TRBJ1-4	15	NA	TRBV27	TGTGCCAGCAGTACGGGCCCCCTGACAGTGGAAAAACTGTTTTTT	CASSTGPLTVEKLFF
NA	TRBJ1-6	16	TRBD1	TRBV7-8	TGTGCCAGCAGACTACAGGGGATGGGATTGGTAGCACCCCTCCACTTT	CASRLQGMGLVAPLHF
NA	TRBJ1-1	11	NA	TRBV11-3	TGTGCCAGCAGCCTTAGGGCTGAAGCTTTCTTT	CASSLRAEAFF
NA	TRBJ1-1	15	NA	TRBV5-6	TGTGCCAGCAGCTTGGACGTGGTAATGAACACTGAAGCTTTCTTT	CASSLDVVMNTEAFF
NA	TRBJ2-5	14	TRBD1	TRBV5-6	TGTGCCAGCACTGTGGACAGGGGACGAGAGACCCAGTACTTC	CASTVDRGRETQYF
once	TRBJ1-1	11	NA	TRBV30	TGTGCCCAAAGTCAGGTGACTGAAGCTTTCTTT	CAQSQVTEAFF
NA	TRBJ2-7	14	NA	TRBV20-1	TGCAGTGCTAGTGGTGGGGGGCGATCCTACGAGCAGTACTTC	CSASGGGRSYEQYF
NA	TRBJ1-2	15	TRBD1	TRBV5-8	TGTGCCAGCAGCTTAGACAGGGGGACTAACTATGGCTACACCTTC	CASSLDRGTNYGYTF
once	TRBJ2-2	20	NA	TRBV15	TGTGCCACCAGCCCCAGTATTAGGGATTTTAACACTCCGGGCACCGGGGAGCTGTTTTTT	CATSPSIRDFNTPGTGELFF
few	TRBJ1-2	16	NA	TRBV7-9	TGTGCCAGCAGCTTATGGGGTGGGGAGACAGACTATGGCTACACCTTC	CASSLWGGETDYGYTF
NA	TRBJ2-3	13	NA	TRBV24-1	TGTGCCACCTCAGACTCTAGCTCAGATACGCAGTATTTT	CATSDSSSDTQYF
NA	TRBJ1-3	14	NA	TRBV11-3	TGTGCCAGCAGCCCCCCATGGGGGGGAAACACCATATATTTT	CASSPPWGGNTIYF
NA	TRBJ2-1	14	NA	TRBV19	TGTGCCAGTAGTTCCGGGGGCCAGGGTAGCGAGCAGTTCTTC	CASSSGGQGSEQFF